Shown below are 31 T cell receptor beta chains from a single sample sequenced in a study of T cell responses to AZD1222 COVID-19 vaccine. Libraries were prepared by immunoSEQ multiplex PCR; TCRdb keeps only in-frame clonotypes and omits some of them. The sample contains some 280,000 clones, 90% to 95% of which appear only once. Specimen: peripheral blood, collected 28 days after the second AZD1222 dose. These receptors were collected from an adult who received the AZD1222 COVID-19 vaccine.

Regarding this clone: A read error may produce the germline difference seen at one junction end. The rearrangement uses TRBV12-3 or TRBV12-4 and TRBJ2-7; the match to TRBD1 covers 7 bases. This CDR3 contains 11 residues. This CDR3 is CASSSTGWQHF. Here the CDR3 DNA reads TGTGCCAGCAGTTCGACAGGGTGGCAACACTTC.

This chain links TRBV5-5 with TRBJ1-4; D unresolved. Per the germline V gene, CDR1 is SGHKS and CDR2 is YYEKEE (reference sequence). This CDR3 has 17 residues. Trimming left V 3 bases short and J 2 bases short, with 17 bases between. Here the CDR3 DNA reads TGTGCCAGCAGCTGGATGCCCCGGCGGGTCACTAATGAAAAACTGTTTTTT. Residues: CASSWMPRRVTNEKLFF.

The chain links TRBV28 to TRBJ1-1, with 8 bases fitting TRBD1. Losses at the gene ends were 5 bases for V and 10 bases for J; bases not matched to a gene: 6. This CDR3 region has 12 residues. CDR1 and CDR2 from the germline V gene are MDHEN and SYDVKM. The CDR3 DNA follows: TGTGCCAGCAGTCTCTACAGGGGGGGAGCTTTCTTT. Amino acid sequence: CASSLYRGGAFF.

The CDR3 DNA reads TGTGCCAGCAGCTCCAGCCCCGGCCACGAGCAGTACTTC. It codes for CASSSSPGHEQYF. This chain joins TRBV5-4 and TRBJ2-7; D gene uncertain. Trimming pared 3 bases from V and 5 bases from J, leaving 12 bases between. The CDR3 totals 13 residues. Germline CDR1 SGHNT, CDR2 YYREEE (reference sequence).

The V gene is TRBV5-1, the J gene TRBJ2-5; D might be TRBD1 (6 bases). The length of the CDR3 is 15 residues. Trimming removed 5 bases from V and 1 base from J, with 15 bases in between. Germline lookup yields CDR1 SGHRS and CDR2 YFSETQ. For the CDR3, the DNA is TGCGCCAGCAGTGTGGGTCACAGGGCCCAAGAGACCCAGTACTTC. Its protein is CASSVGHRAQETQYF.

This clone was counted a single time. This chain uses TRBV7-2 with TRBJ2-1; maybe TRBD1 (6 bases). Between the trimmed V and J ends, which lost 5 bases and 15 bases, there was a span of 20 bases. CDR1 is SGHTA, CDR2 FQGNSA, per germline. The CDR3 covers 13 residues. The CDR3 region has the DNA TGTGCCAGCAGCGCCCGCCCCAGGGGTGGACGGTTCTTC. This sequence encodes CASSARPRGGRFF.

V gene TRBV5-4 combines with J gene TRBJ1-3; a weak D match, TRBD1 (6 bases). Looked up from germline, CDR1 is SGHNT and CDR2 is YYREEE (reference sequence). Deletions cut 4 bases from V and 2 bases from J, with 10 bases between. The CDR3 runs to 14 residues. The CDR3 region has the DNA TGTGCCAGCAGCGCACAGGGTACTGGAAACACCATATATTTT. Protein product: CASSAQGTGNTIYF. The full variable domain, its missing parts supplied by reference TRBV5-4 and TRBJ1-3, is ETGVTQSPTHLIKTRGQQVTLRCSSQSGHNTVSWYQQALGQGPQFIFQYYREEENGRGNFPPRFSGLQFPNYSSELNVNALELDDSALYLCASSAQGTGNTIYFGEGSWLTVV.

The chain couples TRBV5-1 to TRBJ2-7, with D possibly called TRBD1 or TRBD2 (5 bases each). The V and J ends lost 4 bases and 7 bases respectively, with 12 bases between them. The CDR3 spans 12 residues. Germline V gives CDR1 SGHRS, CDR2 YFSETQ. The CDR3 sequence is CASSHGAGEQYF. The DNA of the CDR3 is TGCGCCAGCAGCCATGGGGCGGGTGAGCAGTACTTC.

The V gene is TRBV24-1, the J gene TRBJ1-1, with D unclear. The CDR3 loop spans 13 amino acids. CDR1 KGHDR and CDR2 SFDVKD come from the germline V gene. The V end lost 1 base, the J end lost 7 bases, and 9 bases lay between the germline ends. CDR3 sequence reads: CATSDLEGGEAFF. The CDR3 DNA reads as TGTGCCACCAGTGATTTAGAAGGTGGTGAAGCTTTCTTT.

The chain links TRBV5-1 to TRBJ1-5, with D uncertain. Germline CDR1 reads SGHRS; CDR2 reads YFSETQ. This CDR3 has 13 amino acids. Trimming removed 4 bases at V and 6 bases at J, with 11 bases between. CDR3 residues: CASSLSLGQPQHF. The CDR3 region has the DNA TGCGCCAGCAGCCTTTCCTTAGGTCAGCCCCAGCATTTT.

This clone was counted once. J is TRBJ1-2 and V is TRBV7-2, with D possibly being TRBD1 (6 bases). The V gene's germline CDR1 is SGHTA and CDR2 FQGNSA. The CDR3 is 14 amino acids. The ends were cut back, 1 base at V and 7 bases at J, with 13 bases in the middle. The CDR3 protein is CASSLVRQGSGYTF. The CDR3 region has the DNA TGTGCCAGCAGCTTAGTCCGGCAGGGGTCTGGCTACACCTTC.

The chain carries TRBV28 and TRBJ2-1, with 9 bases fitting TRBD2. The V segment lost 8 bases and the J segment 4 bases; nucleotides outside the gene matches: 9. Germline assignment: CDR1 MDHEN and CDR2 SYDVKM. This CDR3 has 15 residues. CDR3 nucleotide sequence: TGTGCCAGCGGCCCGGGGACTAGCACTTACAATGAGCAGTTCTTC. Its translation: CASGPGTSTYNEQFF.

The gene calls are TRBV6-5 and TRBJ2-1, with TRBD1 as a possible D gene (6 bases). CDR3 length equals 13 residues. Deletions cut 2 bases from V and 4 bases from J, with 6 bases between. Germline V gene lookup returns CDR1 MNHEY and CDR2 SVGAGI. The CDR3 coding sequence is TGTGCCAGCAGTTACGGACAGTACAATGAGCAGTTCTTC. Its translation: CASSYGQYNEQFF.

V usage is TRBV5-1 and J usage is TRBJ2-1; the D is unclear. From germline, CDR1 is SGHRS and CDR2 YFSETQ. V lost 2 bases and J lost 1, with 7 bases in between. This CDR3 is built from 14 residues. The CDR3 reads CASSLGNSYNEQFF. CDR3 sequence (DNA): TGCGCCAGCAGCTTAGGTAATTCCTACAATGAGCAGTTCTTC.

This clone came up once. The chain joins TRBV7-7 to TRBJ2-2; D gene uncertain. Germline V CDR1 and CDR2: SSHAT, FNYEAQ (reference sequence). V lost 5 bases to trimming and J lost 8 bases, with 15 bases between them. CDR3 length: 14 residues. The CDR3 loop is CASSLADFSGELFF. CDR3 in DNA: TGTGCCAGCAGCCTCGCCGACTTCTCAGGGGAGCTGTTTTTT. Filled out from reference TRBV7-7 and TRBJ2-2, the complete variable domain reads GAGVSQSPRYKVTKRGQDVTLRCDPISSHATLYWYQQALGQGPEFLTYFNYEAQPDKSGLPSDRFSAERPEGSISTLTIQRTEQRDSAMYRCASSLADFSGELFFGEGSRLTVL.

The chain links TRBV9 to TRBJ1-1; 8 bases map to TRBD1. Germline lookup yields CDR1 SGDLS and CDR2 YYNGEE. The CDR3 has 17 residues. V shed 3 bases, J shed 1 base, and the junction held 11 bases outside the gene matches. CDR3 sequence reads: CASSGVRTGRANTEAFF. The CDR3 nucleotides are TGTGCCAGCAGCGGAGTCCGGACAGGGAGGGCGAACACTGAAGCTTTCTTT.

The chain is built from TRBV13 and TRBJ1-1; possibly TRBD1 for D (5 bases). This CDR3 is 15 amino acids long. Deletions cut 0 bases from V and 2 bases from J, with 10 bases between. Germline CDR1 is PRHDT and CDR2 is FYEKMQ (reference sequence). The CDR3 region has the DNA TGTGCCAGCAGCTTAGGGACAGATTCCAACACTGAAGCTTTCTTT. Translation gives CASSLGTDSNTEAFF. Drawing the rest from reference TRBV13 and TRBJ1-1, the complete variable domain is AAGVIQSPRHLIKEKRETATLKCYPIPRHDTVYWYQQGPGQDPQFLISFYEKMQSDKGSIPDRFSAQQFSDYHSELNMSSLELGDSALYFCASSLGTDSNTEAFFGQGTRLTVV.

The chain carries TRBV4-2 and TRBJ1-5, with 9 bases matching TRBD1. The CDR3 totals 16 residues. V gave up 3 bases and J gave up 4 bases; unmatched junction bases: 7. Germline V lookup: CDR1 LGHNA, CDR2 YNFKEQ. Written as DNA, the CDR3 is TGTGCCAGCAGCCATGAGGACAGGGGAGGTAATCAGCCCCAGCATTTT. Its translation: CASSHEDRGGNQPQHF.

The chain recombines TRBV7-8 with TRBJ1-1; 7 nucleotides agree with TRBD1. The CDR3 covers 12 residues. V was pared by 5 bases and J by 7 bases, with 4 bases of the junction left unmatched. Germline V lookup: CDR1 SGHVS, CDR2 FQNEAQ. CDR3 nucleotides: TGTGCCAGCAGCAAAAGACAGGGTGAAGCTTTCTTT. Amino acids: CASSKRQGEAFF.

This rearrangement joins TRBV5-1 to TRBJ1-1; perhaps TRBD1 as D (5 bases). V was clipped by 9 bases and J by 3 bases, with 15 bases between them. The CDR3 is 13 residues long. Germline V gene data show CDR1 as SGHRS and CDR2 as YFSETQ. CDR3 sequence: CATGDEGDTEAFF. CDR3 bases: TGCGCCACCGGAGATGAAGGGGACACTGAAGCTTTCTTT.

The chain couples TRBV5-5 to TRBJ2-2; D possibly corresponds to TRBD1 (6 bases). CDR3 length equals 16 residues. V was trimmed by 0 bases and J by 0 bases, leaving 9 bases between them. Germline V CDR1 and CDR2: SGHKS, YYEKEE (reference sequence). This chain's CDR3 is CASSLAQGPNTGELFF. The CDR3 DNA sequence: TGTGCCAGCAGCTTGGCCCAGGGGCCGAACACCGGGGAGCTGTTTTTT.

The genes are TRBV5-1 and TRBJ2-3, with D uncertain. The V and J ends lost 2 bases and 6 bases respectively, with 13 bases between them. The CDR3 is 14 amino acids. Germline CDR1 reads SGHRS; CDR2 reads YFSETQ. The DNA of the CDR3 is TGCGCCAGCAGCTTATCGCAAGAACCTGATACGCAGTATTTT. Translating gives CASSLSQEPDTQYF.

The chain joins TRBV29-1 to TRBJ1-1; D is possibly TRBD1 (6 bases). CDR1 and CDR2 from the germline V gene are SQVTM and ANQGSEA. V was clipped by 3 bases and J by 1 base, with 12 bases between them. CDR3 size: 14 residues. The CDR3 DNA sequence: TGCAGCGTTGATGCCAGGGGACAGAACACTGAAGCTTTCTTT. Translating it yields CSVDARGQNTEAFF.

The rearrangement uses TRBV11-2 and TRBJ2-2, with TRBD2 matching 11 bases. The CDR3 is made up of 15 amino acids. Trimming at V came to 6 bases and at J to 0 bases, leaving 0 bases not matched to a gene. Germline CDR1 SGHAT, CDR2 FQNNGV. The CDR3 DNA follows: TGTGCCAGCAGGGGACTAGCGGCGAACACCGGGGAGCTGTTTTTT. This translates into CASRGLAANTGELFF.

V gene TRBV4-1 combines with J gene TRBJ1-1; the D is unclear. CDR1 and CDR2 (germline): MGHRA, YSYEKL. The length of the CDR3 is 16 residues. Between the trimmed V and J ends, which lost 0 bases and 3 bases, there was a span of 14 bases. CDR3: CASSQDSVGTYTEAFF. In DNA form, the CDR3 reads TGCGCCAGCAGCCAAGATAGCGTGGGTACCTACACTGAAGCTTTCTTT.

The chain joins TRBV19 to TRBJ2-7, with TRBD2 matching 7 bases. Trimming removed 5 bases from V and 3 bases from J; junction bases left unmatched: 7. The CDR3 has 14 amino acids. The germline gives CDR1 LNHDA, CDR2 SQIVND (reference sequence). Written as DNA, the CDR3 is TGTGCCAGTAGTCAAGGGGAGCGGGGCTACGAGCAGTACTTC. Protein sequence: CASSQGERGYEQYF.

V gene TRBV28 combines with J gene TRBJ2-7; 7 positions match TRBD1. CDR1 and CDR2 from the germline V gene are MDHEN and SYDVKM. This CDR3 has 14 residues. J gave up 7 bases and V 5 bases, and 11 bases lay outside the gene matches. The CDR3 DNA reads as TGTGCCAGCAGTCTAGGGGGCTCGCGAGAAGAGCAGTACTTC. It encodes CASSLGGSREEQYF.

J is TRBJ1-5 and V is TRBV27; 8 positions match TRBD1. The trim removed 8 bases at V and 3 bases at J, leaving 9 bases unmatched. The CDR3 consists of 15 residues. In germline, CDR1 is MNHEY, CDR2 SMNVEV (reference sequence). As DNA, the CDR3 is TGTGCCAGCGGGGTTTGGACAGGGAACAATCAGCCCCAGCATTTT. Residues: CASGVWTGNNQPQHF.

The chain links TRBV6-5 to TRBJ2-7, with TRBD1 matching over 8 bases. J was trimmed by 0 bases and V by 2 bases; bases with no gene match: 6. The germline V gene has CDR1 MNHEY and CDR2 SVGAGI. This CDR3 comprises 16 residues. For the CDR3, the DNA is TGTGCCAGCAGTTACCGACAGGGGTCTGGCTCCTACGAGCAGTACTTC. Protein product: CASSYRQGSGSYEQYF.

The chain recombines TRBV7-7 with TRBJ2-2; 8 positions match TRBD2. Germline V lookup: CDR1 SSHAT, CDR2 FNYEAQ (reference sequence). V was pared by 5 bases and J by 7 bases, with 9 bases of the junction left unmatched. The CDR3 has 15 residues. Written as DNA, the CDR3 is TGTGCCAGCAGCCCAGAGGCGGGAGGAGGCGGGGAGCTGTTTTTT. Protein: CASSPEAGGGGELFF. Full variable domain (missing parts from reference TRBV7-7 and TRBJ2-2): GAGVSQSPRYKVTKRGQDVTLRCDPISSHATLYWYQQALGQGPEFLTYFNYEAQPDKSGLPSDRFSAERPEGSISTLTIQRTEQRDSAMYRCASSPEAGGGGELFFGEGSRLTVL.

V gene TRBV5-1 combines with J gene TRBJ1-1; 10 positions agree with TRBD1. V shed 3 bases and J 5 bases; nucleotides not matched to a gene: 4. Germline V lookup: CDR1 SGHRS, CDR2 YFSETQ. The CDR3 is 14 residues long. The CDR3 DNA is TGCGCCAGCAGCTCGGGACAGGGGTGGACTGAAGCTTTCTTT. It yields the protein CASSSGQGWTEAFF.